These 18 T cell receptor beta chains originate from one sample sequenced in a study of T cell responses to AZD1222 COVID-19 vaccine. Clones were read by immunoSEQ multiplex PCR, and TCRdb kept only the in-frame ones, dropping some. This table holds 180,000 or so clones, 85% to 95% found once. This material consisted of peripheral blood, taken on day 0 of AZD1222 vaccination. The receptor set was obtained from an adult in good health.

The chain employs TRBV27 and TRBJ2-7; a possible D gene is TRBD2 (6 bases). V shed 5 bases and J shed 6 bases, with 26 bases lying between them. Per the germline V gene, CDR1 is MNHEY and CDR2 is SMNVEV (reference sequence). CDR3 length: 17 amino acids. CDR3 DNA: TGTGCCAGCAGTCCCGGAGGGAGCTCCGGGCCCCGGGGCGAGCAGTACTTC. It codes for CASSPGGSSGPRGEQYF.

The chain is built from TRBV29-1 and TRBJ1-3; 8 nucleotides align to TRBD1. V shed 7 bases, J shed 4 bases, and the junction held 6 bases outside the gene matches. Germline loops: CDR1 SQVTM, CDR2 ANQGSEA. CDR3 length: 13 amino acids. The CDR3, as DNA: TGCAGCGCGTGGACAGGGAAAGGAAACACCATATATTTT. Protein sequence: CSAWTGKGNTIYF.

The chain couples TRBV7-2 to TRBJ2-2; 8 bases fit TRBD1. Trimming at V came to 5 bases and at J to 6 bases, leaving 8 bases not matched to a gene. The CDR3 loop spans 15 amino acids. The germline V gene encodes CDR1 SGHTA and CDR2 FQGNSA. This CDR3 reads CASSLRQGRSGELFF. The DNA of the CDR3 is TGTGCCAGCAGCCTCCGACAGGGGAGATCCGGGGAGCTGTTTTTT. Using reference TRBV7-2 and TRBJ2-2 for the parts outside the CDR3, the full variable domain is GAGVSQSPSNKVTEKGKDVELRCDPISGHTALYWYRQSLGQGLEFLIYFQGNSAPDKSGLPSDRFSAERTGGSVSTLTIQRTQQEDSAVYLCASSLRQGRSGELFFGEGSRLTVL.

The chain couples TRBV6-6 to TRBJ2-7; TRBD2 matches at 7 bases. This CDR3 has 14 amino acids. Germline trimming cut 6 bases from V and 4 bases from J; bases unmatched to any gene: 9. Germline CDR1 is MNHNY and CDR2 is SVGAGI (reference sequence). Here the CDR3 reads CASRASGTSYEQYF. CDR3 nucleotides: TGTGCCAGCAGGGCCAGCGGGACCTCTTACGAGCAGTACTTC.

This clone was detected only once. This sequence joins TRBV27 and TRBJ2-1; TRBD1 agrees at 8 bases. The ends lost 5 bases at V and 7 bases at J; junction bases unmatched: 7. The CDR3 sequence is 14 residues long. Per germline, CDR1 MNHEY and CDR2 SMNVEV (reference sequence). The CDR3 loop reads CASSTRDRRNEQFF. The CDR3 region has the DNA TGTGCCAGCAGTACCCGGGACAGGCGGAATGAGCAGTTCTTC.

The CDR3 bases are TGTGCCAGCAGTGGCTCAGGTTTTGTCGGCAATCAGCCCCAGCATTTT. Amino acids: CASSGSGFVGNQPQHF. This rearrangement joins TRBV6-1 to TRBJ1-5; D remains ambiguous. The ends were cut back, 4 bases at V and 2 bases at J, with 15 bases in the middle. This CDR3 spans 16 amino acids. Looked up from germline, CDR1 is MNHNS and CDR2 is SASEGT.

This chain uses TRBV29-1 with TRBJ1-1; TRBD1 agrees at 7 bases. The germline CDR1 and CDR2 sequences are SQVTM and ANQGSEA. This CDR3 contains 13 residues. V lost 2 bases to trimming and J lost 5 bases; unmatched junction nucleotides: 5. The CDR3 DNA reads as TGCAGCGTTGAAAAGGGGGCCTGGACTGAAGCTTTCTTT. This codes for CSVEKGAWTEAFF.

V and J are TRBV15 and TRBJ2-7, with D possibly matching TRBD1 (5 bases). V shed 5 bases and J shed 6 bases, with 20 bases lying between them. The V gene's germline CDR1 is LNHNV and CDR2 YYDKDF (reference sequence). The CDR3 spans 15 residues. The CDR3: CATSPVVRGSVEQYF. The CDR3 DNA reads TGTGCCACCAGCCCCGTAGTTAGGGGATCGGTCGAGCAGTACTTC.

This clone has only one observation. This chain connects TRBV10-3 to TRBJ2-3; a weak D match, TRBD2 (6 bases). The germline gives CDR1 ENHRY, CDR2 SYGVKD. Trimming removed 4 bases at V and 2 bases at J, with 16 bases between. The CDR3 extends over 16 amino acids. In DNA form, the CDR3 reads TGTGCCATCAGTGCGGACTATGGAGGGGCCACAGATACGCAGTATTTT. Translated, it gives CAISADYGGATDTQYF.

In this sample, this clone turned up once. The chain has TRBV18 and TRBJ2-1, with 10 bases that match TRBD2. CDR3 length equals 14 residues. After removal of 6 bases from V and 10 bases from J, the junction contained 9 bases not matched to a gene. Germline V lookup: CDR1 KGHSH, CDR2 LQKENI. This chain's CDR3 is CASSPSERGGEQFF. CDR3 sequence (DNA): TGTGCCAGCTCCCCTTCCGAGCGGGGGGGAGAGCAGTTCTTC. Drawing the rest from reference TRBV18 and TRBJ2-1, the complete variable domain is NAGVMQNPRHLVRRRGQEARLRCSPMKGHSHVYWYRQLPEEGLKFMVYLQKENIIDESGMPKERFSAEFPKEGPSILRIQQVVRGDSAAYFCASSPSERGGEQFFGPGTRLTVL.

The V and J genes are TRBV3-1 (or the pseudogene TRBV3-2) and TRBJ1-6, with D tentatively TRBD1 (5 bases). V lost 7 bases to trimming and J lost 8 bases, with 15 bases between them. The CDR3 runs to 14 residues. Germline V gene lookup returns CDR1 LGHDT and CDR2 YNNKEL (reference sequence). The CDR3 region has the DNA TGTGCCAGCACCCAGCCAGGGAGGGATTCACCCCTCCACTTT. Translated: CASTQPGRDSPLHF.

CDR3 in amino acids: CASSLGGLNTEAFF. The CDR3 DNA sequence: TGTGCCAGCAGTTTGGGTGGACTTAACACTGAAGCTTTCTTT. V usage is TRBV27 and J usage is TRBJ1-1; D is unclear. With 3 bases removed from V and 2 bases from J, the gap between germline ends came to 10 bases. CDR1 and CDR2 from the germline V gene are MNHEY and SMNVEV (reference sequence). The CDR3 length is 14 residues.

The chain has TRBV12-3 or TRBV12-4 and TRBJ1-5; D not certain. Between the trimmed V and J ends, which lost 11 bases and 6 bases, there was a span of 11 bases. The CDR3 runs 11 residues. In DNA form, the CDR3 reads TGTGCCTTTTTTCCTAGTCAGCCCCAGCATTTT. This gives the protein CAFFPSQPQHF.

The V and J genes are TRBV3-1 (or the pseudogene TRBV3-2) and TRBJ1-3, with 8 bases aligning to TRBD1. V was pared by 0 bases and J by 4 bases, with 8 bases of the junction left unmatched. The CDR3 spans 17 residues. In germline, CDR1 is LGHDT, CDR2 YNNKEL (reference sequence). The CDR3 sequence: CASSQDADRVTGNTIYF. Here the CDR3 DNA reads TGTGCCAGCAGCCAAGACGCGGACAGGGTAACAGGAAACACCATATATTTT.

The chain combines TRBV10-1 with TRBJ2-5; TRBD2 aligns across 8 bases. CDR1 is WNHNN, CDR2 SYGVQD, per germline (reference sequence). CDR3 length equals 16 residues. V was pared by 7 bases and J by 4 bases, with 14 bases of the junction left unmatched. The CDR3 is CASTPTSRGVPETQYF. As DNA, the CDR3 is TGCGCCAGCACTCCAACCTCGCGGGGGGTGCCAGAGACCCAGTACTTC.

The CDR3 bases are TGTGCCAGCAGCTTTAAGGGTCCGTCCGGGGAGCTGTTTTTT. Protein: CASSFKGPSGELFF. The chain is built from TRBV7-2 and TRBJ2-2; D not resolved. Looked up from germline, CDR1 is SGHTA and CDR2 is FQGNSA. CDR3 length equals 14 residues. Deletions cut 3 bases from V and 6 bases from J, with 11 bases between. The complete variable domain, with remaining parts taken from reference TRBV7-2 and TRBJ2-2, reads GAGVSQSPSNKVTEKGKDVELRCDPISGHTALYWYRQSLGQGLEFLIYFQGNSAPDKSGLPSDRFSAERTGGSVSTLTIQRTQQEDSAVYLCASSFKGPSGELFFGEGSRLTVL.

The CDR3 sequence is CASSMGRQSYNSPLHF. The CDR3 DNA follows: TGTGCCAGTAGTATGGGACGACAGTCCTATAATTCACCCCTCCACTTT. This sequence joins TRBV19 and TRBJ1-6, with D possibly matching TRBD1 (5 bases). Per the germline V gene, CDR1 is LNHDA and CDR2 is SQIVND (reference sequence). The CDR3 consists of 16 residues. Trimming took off 3 bases at V and 1 base at J, with 10 bases between the two ends.

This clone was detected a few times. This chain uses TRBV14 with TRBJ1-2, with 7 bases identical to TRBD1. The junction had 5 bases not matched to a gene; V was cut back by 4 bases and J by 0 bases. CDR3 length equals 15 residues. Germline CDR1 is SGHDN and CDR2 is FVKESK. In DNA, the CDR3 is TGTGCCAGCAGCCGGACAGGAATTTCTAACTATGGCTACACCTTC. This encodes CASSRTGISNYGYTF.